This T cell receptor (beta chain) was sequenced during a study of beta chain features in type 1 diabetes (dated 2018 in TCRdb). Background on the whole study: Mean age, gender distribution, total cell number and subset yield did not differ between patients and healthy donors. A total of 90 million to 140 million sorted cells were examined across all samples, and RNA yield correlated strongly with the number of cells per subset. The study compared the TCRB repertoires of sorted circulating CD4+ T cell subsets in recently diagnosed type 1 diabetes patients with those in matched healthy donors. Naive and central memory subsets were obtained from all 30 or so donors, but regulatory and stem cell-like memory subsets were isolated from only 8 patients and 8 healthy donors.

From each donor, a single peripheral blood sample of 95 to 150 mL on average was drawn into heparinised tubes. Using a panel that included CD45RO, CCR7, CD25, CD127, CD95 and CD27, naive, central memory, regulatory and stem cell-like memory CD4+ T cells were sorted on a BD FACSAria II. Purity was above 95% for every sorted population. PBMCs were isolated right away by Lymphoprep density gradient centrifugation and were stained directly, without culture. To minimize batch effects, samples were stained and sorted in pairs, one healthy donor with one patient per experiment. The full study reports these points: Naive, central memory and regulatory TCRB repertoires appeared more similar among patients than among healthy donors. Because cDNA was sequenced instead of genomic DNA, activated cells with high expression could be over-represented, although the groups did not differ in activation or CD3 levels. Type 1 diabetes patients showed a moderate but significant shortening of TCRB CDR3 length in all four CD4+ subsets. At VDJ recombination sites, type 1 diabetes patients had fewer insertions and more deleted nucleotides, which implies abnormalities in thymic rearrangement. PCR may preferentially amplify shorter templates, but because patient and control samples were amplified and corrected together, any resulting skew would affect both groups equally. Only small numbers of individuals were included in the HLA sub-analyses, which left unresolved whether HLA type had any influence on TCRB rearrangement.

The entire isolated RNA was reverse transcribed using the High Capacity cDNA Reverse Transcription Kit, and thus expressed TCRB transcripts were sequenced. Deep immunoSEQ sequencing was performed on naive, central memory and regulatory T cell samples, with an average of about 3.57 million total reads per sample. Sorted cells were lysed in RLT buffer and RNA was extracted with DNase-treated RNeasy Micro or Mini kits, depending on cell number. Each cell subset was processed separately to prevent cross-contamination, with patient and healthy donor samples processed together. The immunoSEQ multiplex PCR was used to amplify TCRB sequences from cDNA, generating 87-bp fragments that spanned the CDR3 region. Sequencing of the amplicons was performed on the Illumina HiSeq platform. The published analysis was carried out like this. Synthetic template baselines were used to correct PCR bias computationally, reads within Hamming distance 2 were collapsed together, and singletons that could not be merged were discarded. Reads were aligned to IMGT to assign V, D and J genes, CDR3 length, and insertions or deletions at six rearrangement sites. Within each subset, clonotype counts were normalized to the number of sorted cells before true diversity and Gini coefficients were calculated with the tcR R package. The overlap coefficient, calculated on TCRB nucleotide sequences, was used to measure repertoire sharing. Out-of-frame TCRB sequences from naive cells were analyzed as a proxy for the pre-selection repertoire. As stored in TCRdb, this immuneACCESS dataset retains in-frame rearrangements with V and J assigned. A fraction of the clones does not appear; measured against another copy, unresolved V genes explain less than half of the discrepancy, and the remainder lacks a known reason. From that table come the V and J calls and clone size; the DNA was used to work out D and trimming. For this sample there are fewer than 300,000 clones; about a fifth appear just once. The top ten hold 0.028% of the sample.

Via the germline V gene, CDR1 is MNHEY and CDR2 SVGAGI. Trimming leaves V shorter by 4 bases and J shorter by 0 bases, with the junction holding 4 bases beyond the gene matches. The CDR3 runs 15 residues from the cysteine to the phenylalanine. Only CDR3 DNA is held: 45 bases, read in frame from base 1. As regards this clone: What antigen it recognizes has not been identified. Base qualities are not provided; no much larger clone lies one nucleotide away.

In this chain, TRBV6-5 is recombined with TRBJ2-3; TRBD2 aligns with 7 central bases. Sequencing used naive CD4+ T cells from blood. This specimen's cell subset or site label, interpreted: true naive CD4+ T cells. This sequence was found in a woman in her forties with type 1 diabetes. The CDR3 sequence is CASSFLRGSTDTQYF. The nucleotide sequence reads TGTGCCAGCAGTTTCTTGCGGGGGAGCACAGATACGCAGTATTTT.